Listed here are 17 T cell receptor beta chains from one sample, sequenced in a study of blood T cell repertoires in COVID-19. The assay was immunoSEQ multiplex PCR, and TCRdb's table has in-frame clones only and misses some. The profile covers about 490,000 clones, with approximately 83% appearing a single time and approximately 2.9% taken by the ten largest. The sequenced sample consisted of peripheral blood. The source is a human donor in a cohort sampled during active COVID-19.

This chain connects TRBV3-1 (or the pseudogene TRBV3-2) to TRBJ1-5; D is undetermined. CDR1 is LGHDT, CDR2 YNNKEL, per germline (reference sequence). The CDR3 has 15 residues. V dropped 3 bases and J dropped 1 base, with 10 bases sitting between them. The CDR3 sequence: CASSQSPGSNQPQHF. The CDR3 DNA is TGTGCCAGCAGCCAGAGTCCGGGGAGCAATCAGCCCCAGCATTTT.

This sequence joins TRBV11-1 and TRBJ2-7, with 10 nucleotides matching TRBD2. The CDR3 has 15 amino acids. The germline gives CDR1 SGHAT, CDR2 FQDESV (reference sequence). V lost 5 bases to trimming and J lost 1 base; unmatched junction nucleotides: 5. The CDR3 region is CASSIRTSGSYEQYF. The CDR3 bases are TGTGCCAGCAGCATTCGGACTAGCGGATCCTACGAGCAGTACTTC.

Concerning this clone: The sample has other DNA sequences that encode this CDR3 too. The rearrangement links TRBV3-1 (or the pseudogene TRBV3-2) to TRBJ1-3, with 7 bases that match TRBD1. The germline V gene encodes CDR1 LGHDT and CDR2 YNNKEL (reference sequence). With 4 bases clipped from V and 0 bases from J, the junction kept 6 bases outside the gene matches. The CDR3 consists of 16 residues. CDR3 amino acids: CASSLNRGSSGNTIYF. CDR3 in DNA: TGTGCCAGCAGCCTAAACAGGGGAAGCTCTGGAAACACCATATATTTT.

This chain uses TRBV28 with TRBJ1-2, with D possibly matching TRBD1 (6 bases). Germline CDR1 and CDR2: MDHEN and SYDVKM. Trimming shortened V by 2 bases and J by 8 bases, and 12 bases separated the two germline ends. The CDR3 runs 13 residues. The CDR3 DNA follows: TGTGCCAGCAGTTTAAGTACAGGGTACGGCTACACCTTC. Translating it yields CASSLSTGYGYTF.

The rearrangement uses TRBV5-1 and TRBJ2-7; 8 bases line up with TRBD2. There are 15 residues in the CDR3. J lost 0 bases, V lost 0 bases, and 2 bases had no gene match. CDR1 is SGHRS and CDR2 is YFSETQ in the germline V gene. The CDR3 DNA reads TGCGCCAGCAGCTTGGCCGGGACTAGCTCCTACGAGCAGTACTTC. Its translation is CASSLAGTSSYEQYF.

J is TRBJ2-2 and V is TRBV19, with 12 bases that match TRBD2. This CDR3 spans 16 amino acids. Unmatched junction bases numbered 2, after V lost 0 bases and J lost 6 bases. Per germline, CDR1 LNHDA and CDR2 SQIVND (reference sequence). The CDR3: CASSIDPSGRAGELFF. The CDR3 nucleotides read TGTGCCAGTAGTATAGATCCTAGCGGGAGGGCCGGGGAGCTGTTTTTT.

V usage is TRBV6-2 or TRBV6-3 and J usage is TRBJ1-1; 12 bases agree with TRBD1. Germline V lookup: CDR1 MNHEY, CDR2 SVGEGT. The CDR3 consists of 14 residues. V was clipped by 2 bases and J by 11 bases; unmatched bases: 6. For the CDR3, the DNA is TGTGCCAGCAGTTACCCCCGGGACAGGGGGCAGGCTTTCTTT. The encoded protein is CASSYPRDRGQAFF.

The CDR3 nucleotides read TGTGCCAGCAGCTTCCTTCGGACTAGCGGCTACGAGCAGTACTTC. Translating it yields CASSFLRTSGYEQYF. The V and J genes are TRBV5-6 and TRBJ2-7; 10 bases agree with TRBD2. J was trimmed by 3 bases and V by 2 bases; bases with no gene match: 5. The CDR3 length is 15 residues. The germline gives CDR1 SGHDT, CDR2 YYEEEE.

This rearrangement joins TRBV6-1 to TRBJ2-5; 7 bases match TRBD2. The germline V gene has CDR1 MNHNS and CDR2 SASEGT. The CDR3 has 15 amino acids. The J segment lost 5 bases and the V segment lost 5 bases, leaving 11 bases of the junction unmatched. The CDR3 is CASSPSRTSIETQYF. The CDR3 nucleotides are TGTGCCAGCAGTCCAAGTCGGACTAGTATTGAGACCCAGTACTTC.

The gene calls are TRBV6-1 and TRBJ1-4; D is possibly TRBD1 (5 bases). Trimming pared 2 bases from V and 4 bases from J, leaving 8 bases between. Germline V gives CDR1 MNHNS, CDR2 SASEGT. The CDR3 is 14 residues long. The CDR3 nucleotides are TGTGCCAGCAGTGAAAAACAGGATAATGAAAAACTGTTTTTT. Translating gives CASSEKQDNEKLFF.

CDR3: CSVALQGSQPQHF. In DNA, the CDR3 is TGCAGCGTTGCATTACAGGGAAGTCAGCCCCAGCATTTT. This chain connects TRBV29-1 to TRBJ1-5; possibly TRBD1 for D (6 bases). This CDR3 region has 13 residues. V lost 4 bases and J 6 bases, leaving 13 bases between the germline ends. Germline CDR1 is SQVTM and CDR2 is ANQGSEA. The whole variable domain, filled in from reference TRBV29-1 and TRBJ1-5, reads SAVISQKPSRDICQRGTSLTIQCQVDSQVTMMFWYRQQPGQSLTLIATANQGSEATYESGFVIDKFPISRPNLTFSTLTVSNMSPEDSSIYLCSVALQGSQPQHFGDGTRLSIL.

The chain has TRBV10-3 and TRBJ1-1, with 7 bases aligning to TRBD1. With V trimmed by 2 bases and J by 5 bases, 5 bases remained unmatched. This CDR3 comprises 14 residues. Germline lookup yields CDR1 ENHRY and CDR2 SYGVKD. CDR3 bases: TGTGCCATCAGTGAGCCTGAGGGGGCAACTGAAGCTTTCTTT. Its translation: CAISEPEGATEAFF.

The chain combines TRBV4-3 with TRBJ2-5, with TRBD2 as a possible D gene (6 bases). The CDR3 spans 14 residues. V lost 0 bases to trimming and J lost 4 bases, with 9 bases between them. The germline V gene has CDR1 LGHNA and CDR2 YSLEER. The CDR3 DNA reads TGCGCCAGCAGCCAAGAAATGGGGGGAGAGACCCAGTACTTC. This sequence encodes CASSQEMGGETQYF.

The CDR3 DNA reads TGTGCCAGCAGCGCCCACTCGGGAAATGAGCAGTTCTTC. This translates into CASSAHSGNEQFF. The chain links TRBV28 to TRBJ2-1, with D perhaps matching TRBD2 (5 bases). From germline, CDR1 is MDHEN and CDR2 SYDVKM. Trimming left V 6 bases short and J 7 bases short, with 13 bases between. The CDR3 totals 13 residues.

The chain has TRBV2 and TRBJ1-3; D call uncertain. Trimming took 6 bases from V and 0 from J, leaving 9 bases between them. This CDR3 has 14 residues. Germline loops: CDR1 SNHLY, CDR2 FYNNEI. The CDR3 DNA reads as TGTGCCAGCAGGCCGGGATACTCTGGAAACACCATATATTTT. Translated: CASRPGYSGNTIYF.

CDR3 amino acids: CASSLAGNGVSPLHF. Written as DNA, the CDR3 is TGCGCCAGCAGCTTGGCGGGCAACGGGGTGTCACCCCTCCACTTT. V and J are TRBV5-1 and TRBJ1-6, with D uncertain. This CDR3 region has 15 residues. With 0 bases removed from V and 10 bases from J, the gap between germline ends came to 14 bases. The germline V gene encodes CDR1 SGHRS and CDR2 YFSETQ.

The rearrangement joins TRBV3-1 (or the pseudogene TRBV3-2) to TRBJ2-1, with 9 positions matching TRBD2. The CDR3 extends over 15 amino acids. Germline V gene lookup returns CDR1 LGHDT and CDR2 YNNKEL (reference sequence). V dropped 1 base and J dropped 9; count of bases not matched to a gene: 7. The DNA for the CDR3 is TGTGCCAGCAGCCAAGGGGGCGGGAGGGGAGGTGAGCAGTTCTTC. It yields the protein CASSQGGGRGGEQFF.